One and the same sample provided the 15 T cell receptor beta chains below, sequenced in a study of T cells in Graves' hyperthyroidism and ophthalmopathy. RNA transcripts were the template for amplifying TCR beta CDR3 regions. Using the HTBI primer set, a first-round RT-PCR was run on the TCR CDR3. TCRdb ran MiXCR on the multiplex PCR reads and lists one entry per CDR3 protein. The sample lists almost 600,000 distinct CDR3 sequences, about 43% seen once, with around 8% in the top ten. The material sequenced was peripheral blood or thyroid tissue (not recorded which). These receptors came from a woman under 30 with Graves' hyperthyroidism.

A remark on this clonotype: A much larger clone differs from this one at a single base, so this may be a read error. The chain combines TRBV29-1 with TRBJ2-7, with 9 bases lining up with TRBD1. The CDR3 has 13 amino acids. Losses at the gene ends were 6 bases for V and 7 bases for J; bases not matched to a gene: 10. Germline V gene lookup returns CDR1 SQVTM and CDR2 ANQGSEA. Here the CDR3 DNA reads TGCAGCGTATCGGGACAGGGTAGCGATGAGCAGTACTTC. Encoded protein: CSVSGQGSDEQYF.

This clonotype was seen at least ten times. CDR3 bases: TGTGCCAGCAGTGGGGGTAACACTGAAGCTTTCTTT. Translated, it gives CASSGGNTEAFF. V gene TRBV12-3 or TRBV12-4 combines with J gene TRBJ1-1; D is perhaps TRBD1 (5 bases). Trimming took 5 bases from V and 2 from J, leaving 6 bases between them. The CDR3 runs 12 residues.

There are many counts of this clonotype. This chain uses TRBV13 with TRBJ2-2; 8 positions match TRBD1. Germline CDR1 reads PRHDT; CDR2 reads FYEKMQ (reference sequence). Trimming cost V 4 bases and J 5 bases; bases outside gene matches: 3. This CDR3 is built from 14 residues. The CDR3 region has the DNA TGTGCCAGCAGCTCGACAGGGGAAACCGGGGAGCTGTTTTTT. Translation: CASSSTGETGELFF.

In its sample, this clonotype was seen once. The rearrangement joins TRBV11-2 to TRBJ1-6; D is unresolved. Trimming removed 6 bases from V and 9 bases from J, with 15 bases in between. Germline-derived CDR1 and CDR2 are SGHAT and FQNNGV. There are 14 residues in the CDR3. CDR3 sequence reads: CASRLRREGSPLHF. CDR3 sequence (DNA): TGTGCCAGCAGGCTGAGGCGGGAGGGTTCACCCCTCCACTTT.

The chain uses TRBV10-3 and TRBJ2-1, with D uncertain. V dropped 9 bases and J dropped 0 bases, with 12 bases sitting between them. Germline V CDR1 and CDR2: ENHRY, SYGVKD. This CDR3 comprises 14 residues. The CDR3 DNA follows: TGTGCCATAGGGCCCTTCGGCTCCTACAATGAGCAGTTCTTC. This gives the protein CAIGPFGSYNEQFF.

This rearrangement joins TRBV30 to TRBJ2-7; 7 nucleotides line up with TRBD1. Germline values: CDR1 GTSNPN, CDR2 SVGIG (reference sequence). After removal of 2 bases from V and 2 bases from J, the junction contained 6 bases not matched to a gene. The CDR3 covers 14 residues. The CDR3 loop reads CAWSTQGVTYEQYF. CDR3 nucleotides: TGTGCCTGGAGTACCCAGGGGGTAACCTACGAGCAGTACTTC.

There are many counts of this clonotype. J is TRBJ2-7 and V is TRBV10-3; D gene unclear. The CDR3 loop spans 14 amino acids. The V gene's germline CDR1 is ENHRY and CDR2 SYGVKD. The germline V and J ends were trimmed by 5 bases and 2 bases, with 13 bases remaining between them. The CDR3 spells CAISPQDRPYEQYF. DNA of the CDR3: TGTGCCATCAGTCCCCAAGACCGACCCTACGAGCAGTACTTC.

The chain's CDR3 is CASSSGFGIPDYGNQPQHF. CDR3 nucleotide sequence: TGTGCCAGCAGCTCGGGGTTTGGGATCCCGGATTATGGCAATCAGCCCCAGCATTTT. V is TRBV7-8 and J is TRBJ1-5; D not resolved. The CDR3 covers 19 residues. The germline V gene has CDR1 SGHVS and CDR2 FQNEAQ. V gave up 4 bases and J gave up 2 bases, with 24 bases separating them.

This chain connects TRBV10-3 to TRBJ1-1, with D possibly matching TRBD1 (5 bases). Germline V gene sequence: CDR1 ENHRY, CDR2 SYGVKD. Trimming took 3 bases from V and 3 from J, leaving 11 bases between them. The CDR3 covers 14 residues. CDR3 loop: CAISDRGGDTEAFF. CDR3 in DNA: TGTGCCATCAGTGACCGGGGCGGCGACACTGAAGCTTTCTTT.

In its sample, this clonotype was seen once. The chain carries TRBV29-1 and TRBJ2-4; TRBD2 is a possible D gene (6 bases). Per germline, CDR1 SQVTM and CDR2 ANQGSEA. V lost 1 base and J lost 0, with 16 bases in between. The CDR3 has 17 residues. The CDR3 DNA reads TGCAGCGTTGAAGTTCAGGCCCGGGGACTAGCCAAAAACATTCAGTACTTC. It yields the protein CSVEVQARGLAKNIQYF. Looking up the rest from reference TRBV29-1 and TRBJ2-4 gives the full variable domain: SAVISQKPSRDICQRGTSLTIQCQVDSQVTMMFWYRQQPGQSLTLIATANQGSEATYESGFVIDKFPISRPNLTFSTLTVSNMSPEDSSIYLCSVEVQARGLAKNIQYFGAGTRLSVL.

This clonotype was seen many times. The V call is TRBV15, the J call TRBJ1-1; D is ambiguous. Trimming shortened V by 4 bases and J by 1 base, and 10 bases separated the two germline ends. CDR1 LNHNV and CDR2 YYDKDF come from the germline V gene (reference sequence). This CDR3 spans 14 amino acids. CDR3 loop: CATSKNTENTEAFF. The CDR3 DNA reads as TGTGCCACCAGCAAAAACACGGAGAACACTGAAGCTTTCTTT.

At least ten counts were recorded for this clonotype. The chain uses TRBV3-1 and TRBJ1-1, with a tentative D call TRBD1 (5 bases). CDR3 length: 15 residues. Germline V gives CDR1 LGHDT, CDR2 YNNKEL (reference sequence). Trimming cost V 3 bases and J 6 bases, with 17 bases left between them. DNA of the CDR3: TGTGCCAGCAGCCACAACCCAAGAGGGGTGGCTGAAGCTTTCTTT. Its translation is CASSHNPRGVAEAFF.

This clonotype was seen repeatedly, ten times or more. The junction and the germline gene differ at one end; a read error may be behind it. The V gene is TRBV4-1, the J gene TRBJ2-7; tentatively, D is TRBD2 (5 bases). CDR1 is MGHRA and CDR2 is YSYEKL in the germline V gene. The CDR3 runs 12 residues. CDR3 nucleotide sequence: TGTGCCAGCAGCCAGGACCGGGGCGAGCAGTACTTC. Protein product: CASSQDRGEQYF.

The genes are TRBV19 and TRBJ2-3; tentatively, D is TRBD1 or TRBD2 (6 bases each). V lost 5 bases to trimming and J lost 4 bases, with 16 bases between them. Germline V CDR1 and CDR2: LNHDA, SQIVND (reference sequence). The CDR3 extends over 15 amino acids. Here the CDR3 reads CASSAERRGADTQYF. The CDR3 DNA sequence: TGTGCCAGTAGTGCCGAGCGGAGGGGGGCAGATACGCAGTATTTT.

The CDR3 bases are TGTGCCAGCAGTCCAGGACAGGGGGCAAACACCATATATTTT. Translated, it gives CASSPGQGANTIYF. V gene TRBV6-1 combines with J gene TRBJ1-3; 11 bases line up with TRBD1. V trimming: 5 bases; J trimming: 6 bases; junction bases outside the gene matches: 3. Germline lookup yields CDR1 MNHNS and CDR2 SASEGT. This CDR3 region has 14 residues.